This TCR beta chain was sequenced for a study of blood T cells in healthy people across ages. Next came a second PCR, run for roughly 6 to 11 cycles, which used a sample-barcoded 5' primer along with a J-beta primer mix. TCRdb re-called the 5' RACE reads with MiXCR, one entry per CDR3 protein. Altogether hundreds of thousands of distinct CDR3 sequences are present, around 52% being singletons, with the ten largest covering about 13%. The CDR3 totals 14 residues. CDR1 SGHTA and CDR2 FQGNSA come from the germline V gene. The ends were cut back, 5 bases at V and 5 bases at J, with 16 bases in the middle. This clonotype was observed a single time. Each donor was a healthy Caucasian individual from Russia, aged about 6 to 95. Isolation recovered at least 6 million PBMCs from every sample. No fewer than 5.5 micrograms of total RNA were isolated from every sample.

Sequencing was carried out using blood. The origin of this receptor is an elderly woman in good health. The genes are TRBV7-2 and TRBJ2-7, with D possibly being TRBD1 (6 bases). DNA for the CDR3: TGTGCCAGCAGCCCGCGGACAGAAGCAGACGAGCAGTACTTC. It is translated as CASSPRTEADEQYF. Together with reference TRBV7-2 and TRBJ2-7, the CDR3 gives the full variable domain: GAGVSQSPSNKVTEKGKDVELRCDPISGHTALYWYRQSLGQGLEFLIYFQGNSAPDKSGLPSDRFSAERTGGSVSTLTIQRTQQEDSAVYLCASSPRTEADEQYFGPGTRLTVT.